This T cell receptor (beta chain) stems from a study of blood T cell repertoires in COVID-19 (dated by TCRdb to about 2020). About the study as a whole: Collaborator samples came from the United States, Italy and Spain and covered acute and convalescent phases of COVID-19. The material from the prospective study consisted of cDNA or gDNA derived from T cells, B-cell-depleted T cells, or PBMCs. The dataset comprised deeply sampled blood TCRbeta repertoires from subjects exposed to, actively infected with, or recovered from COVID-19. The repertoires were made available in a free public database intended to serve as a resource for research on the immune response to SARS-CoV-2. Samples came from the ongoing ImmuneRACE study (first 160 participants) plus 1,254 subjects from 6 global collaborators. Sample metadata almost always included a de-identified subject ID, COVID-19 status, age in years and sex. HLA class I and class II types, where available, came from metadata supplied by the sample provider rather than from assay-based typing. General findings and caveats noted by the study authors: Clinical and demographic metadata were provided uncurated, with the amount varying by source and participant.

Notes on this clone: The antigen it binds to is not known. No per-base quality is available; no much larger clone lies one base away.

Whole blood was collected in K2EDTA tubes by collaborating institutions according to the institutions' own protocols. For TCRbeta analysis, collaborator samples were shipped as frozen whole blood, as isolated PBMCs, or as DNA extracted from either sample type. TCRbeta CDR3 regions were amplified from genomic DNA by means of the immunoSEQ Assay, a bias-controlled multiplex PCR. The study's own analysis went as follows. The number of nucleated cells in each sample was estimated from the amplification of reference gene primers within the assay. To quantify the absolute abundance of each unique TCRbeta CDR3 rearrangement, sequence reads were collapsed and filtered. For each sample, productive Simpson clonality was calculated by taking the square root of Simpson's diversity index across productive rearrangements. What TCRdb holds here is the immuneACCESS table cut down to in-frame rearrangements. Part of the clones is not present; checked against another copy, under half of the missing clones reflect an unresolved V gene, and the others are unexplained. D and trimming come from the DNA, and the V and J calls and clone size come from that table. The sample table contains about 130,000 clones; only one count was recorded for around 83% of them. The top ten constitute around 4.5% of the sample.

The CDR3 measures 17 amino acids from cysteine to phenylalanine. The CDR3 DNA has 51 bases and is translated from base 1. CDR1 and CDR2 are read off the germline V gene (reference sequence) as LNHDA and SQIVND. V is trimmed back by 8 bases and J by 3 bases, and the junction contains 16 bases that no gene match accounts for. This sequence originates from a human donor in a cohort sampled during active COVID-19. Sequenced material: peripheral blood. This chain joins TRBV19 to TRBJ2-3, with 8 bases in between that match TRBD2. The CDR3 in this case is CASSGVSAGVATDTQYF. The sequenced DNA: TGTGCCAGTTCAGGGGTCTCAGCGGGGGTTGCAACAGATACGCAGTATTTT.